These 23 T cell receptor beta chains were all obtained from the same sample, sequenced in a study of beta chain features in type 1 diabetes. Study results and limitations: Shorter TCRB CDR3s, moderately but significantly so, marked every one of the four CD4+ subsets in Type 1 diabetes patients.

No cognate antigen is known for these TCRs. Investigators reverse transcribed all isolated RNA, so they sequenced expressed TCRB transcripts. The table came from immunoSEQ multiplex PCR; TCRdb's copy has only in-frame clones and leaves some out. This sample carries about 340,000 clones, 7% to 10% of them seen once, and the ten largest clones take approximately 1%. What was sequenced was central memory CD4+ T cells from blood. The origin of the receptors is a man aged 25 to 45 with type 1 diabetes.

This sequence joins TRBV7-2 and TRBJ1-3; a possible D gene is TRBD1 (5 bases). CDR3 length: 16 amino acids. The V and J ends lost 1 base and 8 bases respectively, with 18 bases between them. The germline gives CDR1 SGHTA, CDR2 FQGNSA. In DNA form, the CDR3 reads TGTGCCAGCAGCTTAGGGCAGGGAGGTGTCGGAGACACCATATATTTT. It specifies CASSLGQGGVGDTIYF.

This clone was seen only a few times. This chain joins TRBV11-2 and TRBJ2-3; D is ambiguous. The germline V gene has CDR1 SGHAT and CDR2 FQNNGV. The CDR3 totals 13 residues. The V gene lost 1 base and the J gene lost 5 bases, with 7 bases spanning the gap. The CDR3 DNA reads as TGTGCCAGCAGCTTAGCTAGGGAAGATACGCAGTATTTT. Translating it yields CASSLAREDTQYF.

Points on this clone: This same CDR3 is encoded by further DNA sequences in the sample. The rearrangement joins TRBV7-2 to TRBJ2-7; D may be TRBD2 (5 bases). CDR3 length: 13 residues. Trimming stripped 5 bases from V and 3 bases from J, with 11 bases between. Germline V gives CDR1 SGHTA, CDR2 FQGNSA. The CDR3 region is CASSLDSGYEQYF. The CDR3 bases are TGTGCCAGCAGCCTGGACTCCGGCTACGAGCAGTACTTC.

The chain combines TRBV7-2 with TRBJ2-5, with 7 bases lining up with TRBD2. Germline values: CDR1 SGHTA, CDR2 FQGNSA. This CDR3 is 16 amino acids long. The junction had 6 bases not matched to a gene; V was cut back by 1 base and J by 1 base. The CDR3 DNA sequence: TGTGCCAGCAGCTTAGGGTCCCAGCGGGGCCAAGAGACCCAGTACTTC. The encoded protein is CASSLGSQRGQETQYF.

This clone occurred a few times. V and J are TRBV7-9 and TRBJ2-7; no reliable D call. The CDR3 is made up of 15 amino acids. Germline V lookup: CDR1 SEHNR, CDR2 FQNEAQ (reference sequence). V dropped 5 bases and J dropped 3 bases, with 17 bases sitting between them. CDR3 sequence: CASSNPPLGLYEQYF. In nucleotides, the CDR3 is TGTGCCAGCAGCAACCCCCCTCTGGGCCTCTACGAGCAGTACTTC.

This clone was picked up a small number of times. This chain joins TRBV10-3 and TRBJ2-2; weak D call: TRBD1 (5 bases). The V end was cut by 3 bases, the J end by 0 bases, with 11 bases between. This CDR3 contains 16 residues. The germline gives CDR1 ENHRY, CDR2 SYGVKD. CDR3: CAISDERQTNTGELFF. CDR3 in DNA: TGTGCCATCAGTGATGAGAGACAGACGAACACCGGGGAGCTGTTTTTT.

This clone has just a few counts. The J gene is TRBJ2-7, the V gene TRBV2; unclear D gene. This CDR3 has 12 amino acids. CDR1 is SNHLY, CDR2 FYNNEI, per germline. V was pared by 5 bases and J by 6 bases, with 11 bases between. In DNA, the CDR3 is TGTGCCAGCAGTACCGGCGGTCCCGAGCAGTACTTC. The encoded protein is CASSTGGPEQYF.

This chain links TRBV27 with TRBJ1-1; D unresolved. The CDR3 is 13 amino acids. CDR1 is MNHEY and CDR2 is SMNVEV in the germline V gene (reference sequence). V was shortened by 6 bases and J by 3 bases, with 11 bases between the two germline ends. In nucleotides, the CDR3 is TGTGCCAGCAGAGGTAGGGTACACACTGAAGCTTTCTTT. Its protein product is CASRGRVHTEAFF.

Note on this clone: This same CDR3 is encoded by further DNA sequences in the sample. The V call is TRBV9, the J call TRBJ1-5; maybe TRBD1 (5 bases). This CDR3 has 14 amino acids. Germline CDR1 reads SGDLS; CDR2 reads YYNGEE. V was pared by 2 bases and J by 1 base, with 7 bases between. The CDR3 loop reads CASSVDSSNQPQHF. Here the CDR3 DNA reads TGTGCCAGCAGCGTCGACAGCAGCAATCAGCCCCAGCATTTT.

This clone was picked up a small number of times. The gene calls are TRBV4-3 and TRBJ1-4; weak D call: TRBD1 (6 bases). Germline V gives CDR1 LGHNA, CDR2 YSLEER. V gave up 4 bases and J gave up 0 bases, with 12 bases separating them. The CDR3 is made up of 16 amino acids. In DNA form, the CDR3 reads TGCGCCAGCAGCCTGGGGGACATCTCAACTAATGAAAAACTGTTTTTT. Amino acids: CASSLGDISTNEKLFF.

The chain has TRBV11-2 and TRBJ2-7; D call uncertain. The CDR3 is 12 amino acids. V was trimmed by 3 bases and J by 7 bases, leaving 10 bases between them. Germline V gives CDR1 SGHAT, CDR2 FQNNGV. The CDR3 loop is CASSFPDGEQYF. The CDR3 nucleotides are TGTGCCAGCAGCTTTCCGGATGGTGAGCAGTACTTC.

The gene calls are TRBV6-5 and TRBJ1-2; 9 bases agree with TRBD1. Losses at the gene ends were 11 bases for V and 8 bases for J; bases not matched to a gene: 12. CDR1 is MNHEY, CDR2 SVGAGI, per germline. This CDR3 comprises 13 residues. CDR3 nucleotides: TGTGCCGCCCGGACAGGGGAGTCCGTCGGCTACACCTTC. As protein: CAARTGESVGYTF.

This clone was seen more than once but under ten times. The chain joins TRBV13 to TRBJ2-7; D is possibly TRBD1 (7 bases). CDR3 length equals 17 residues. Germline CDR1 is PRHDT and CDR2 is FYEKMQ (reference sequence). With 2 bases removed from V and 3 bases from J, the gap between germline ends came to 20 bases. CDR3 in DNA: TGTGCCAGCAGCTTAATCCAGGGGGGCACAGGGCTCTACGAGCAGTACTTC. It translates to CASSLIQGGTGLYEQYF.

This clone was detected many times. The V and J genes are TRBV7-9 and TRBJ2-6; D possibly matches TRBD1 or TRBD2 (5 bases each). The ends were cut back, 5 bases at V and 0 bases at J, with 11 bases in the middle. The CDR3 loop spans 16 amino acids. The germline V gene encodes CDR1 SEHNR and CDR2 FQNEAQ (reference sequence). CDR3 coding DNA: TGTGCCAGCAGCCGACGGGGCTCCTCTGGGGCCAACGTCCTGACTTTC. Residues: CASSRRGSSGANVLTF.

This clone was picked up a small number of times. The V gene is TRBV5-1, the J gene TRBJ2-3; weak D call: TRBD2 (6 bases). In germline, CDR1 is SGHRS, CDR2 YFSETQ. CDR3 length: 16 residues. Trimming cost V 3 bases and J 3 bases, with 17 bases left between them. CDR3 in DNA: TGCGCCAGCAGCTCAATACTAGCTCTGGTGACAGATACGCAGTATTTT. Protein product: CASSSILALVTDTQYF.

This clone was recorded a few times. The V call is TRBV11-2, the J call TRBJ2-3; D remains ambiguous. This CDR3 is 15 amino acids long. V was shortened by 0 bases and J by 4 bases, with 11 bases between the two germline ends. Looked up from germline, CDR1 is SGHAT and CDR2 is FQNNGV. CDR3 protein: CASSLDQDPSDTQYF. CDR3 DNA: TGTGCCAGCAGCTTAGATCAGGACCCTTCAGATACGCAGTATTTT.

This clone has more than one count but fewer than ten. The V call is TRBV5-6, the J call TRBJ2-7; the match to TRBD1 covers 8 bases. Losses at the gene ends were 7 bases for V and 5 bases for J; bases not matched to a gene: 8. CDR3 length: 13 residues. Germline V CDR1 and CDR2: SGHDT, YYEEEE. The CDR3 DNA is TGTGCCAGCGGGGCGACAGGGGCCCACGAGCAGTACTTC. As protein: CASGATGAHEQYF.

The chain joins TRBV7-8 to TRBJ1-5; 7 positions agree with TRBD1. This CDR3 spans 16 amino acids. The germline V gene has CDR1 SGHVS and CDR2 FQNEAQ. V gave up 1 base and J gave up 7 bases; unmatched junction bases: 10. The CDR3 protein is CASSLGARGEEQPQHF. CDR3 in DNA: TGTGCCAGCAGCTTAGGCGCCAGGGGGGAAGAGCAGCCCCAGCATTTT.

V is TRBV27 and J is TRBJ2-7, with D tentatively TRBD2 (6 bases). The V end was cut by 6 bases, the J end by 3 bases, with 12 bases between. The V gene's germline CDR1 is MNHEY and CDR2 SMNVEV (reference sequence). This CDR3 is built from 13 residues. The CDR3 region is CASRMGLSYEQYF. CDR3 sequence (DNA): TGTGCCAGCAGGATGGGACTTAGCTACGAGCAGTACTTC.

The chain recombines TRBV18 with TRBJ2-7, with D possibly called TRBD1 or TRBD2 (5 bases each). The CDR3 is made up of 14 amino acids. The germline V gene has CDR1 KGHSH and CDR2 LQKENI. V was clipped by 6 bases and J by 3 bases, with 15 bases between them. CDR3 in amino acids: CASSPAGSLYEQYF. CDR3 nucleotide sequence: TGTGCCAGCTCCCCGGCAGGGAGCCTCTACGAGCAGTACTTC.

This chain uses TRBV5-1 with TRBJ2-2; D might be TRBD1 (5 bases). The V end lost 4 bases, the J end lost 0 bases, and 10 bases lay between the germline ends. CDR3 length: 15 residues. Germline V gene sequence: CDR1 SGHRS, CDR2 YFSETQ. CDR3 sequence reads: CASSQTVTNTGELFF. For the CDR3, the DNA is TGCGCCAGCAGCCAGACAGTAACGAACACCGGGGAGCTGTTTTTT.

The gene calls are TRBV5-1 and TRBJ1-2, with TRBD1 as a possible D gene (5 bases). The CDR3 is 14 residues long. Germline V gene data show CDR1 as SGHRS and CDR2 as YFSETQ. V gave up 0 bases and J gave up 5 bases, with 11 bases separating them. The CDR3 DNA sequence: TGCGCCAGCAGCTTGGAGCCGGGGCTGTATGGCTACACCTTC. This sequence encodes CASSLEPGLYGYTF.

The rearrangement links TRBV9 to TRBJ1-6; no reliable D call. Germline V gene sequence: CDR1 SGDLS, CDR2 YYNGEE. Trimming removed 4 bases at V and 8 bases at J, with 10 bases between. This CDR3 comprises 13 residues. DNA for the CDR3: TGTGCCAGCAGCTCGTCCCTCGATTCACCCCTCCACTTT. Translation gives CASSSSLDSPLHF.